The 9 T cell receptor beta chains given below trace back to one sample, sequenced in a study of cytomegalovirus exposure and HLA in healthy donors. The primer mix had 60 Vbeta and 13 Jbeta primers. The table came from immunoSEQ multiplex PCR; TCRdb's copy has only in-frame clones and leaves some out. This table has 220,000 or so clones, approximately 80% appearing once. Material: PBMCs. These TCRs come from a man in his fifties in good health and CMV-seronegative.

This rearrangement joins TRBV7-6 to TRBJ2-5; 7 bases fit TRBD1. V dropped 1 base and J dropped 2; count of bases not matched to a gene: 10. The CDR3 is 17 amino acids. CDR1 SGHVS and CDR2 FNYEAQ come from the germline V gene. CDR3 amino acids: CASSLGAKQGTQETQYF. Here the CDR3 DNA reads TGTGCCAGCAGCTTAGGAGCCAAACAGGGGACACAAGAGACCCAGTACTTC.

In DNA, the CDR3 is TGTGCCTGCACCCCGACAGGGAAGTACGAGCAGTACTTC. Translating gives CACTPTGKYEQYF. The chain recombines TRBV30 with TRBJ2-7; TRBD1 agrees at 7 bases. V lost 6 bases, J lost 4 bases, and 9 bases stayed unmatched. In germline, CDR1 is GTSNPN, CDR2 SVGIG (reference sequence). The CDR3 runs to 13 residues.

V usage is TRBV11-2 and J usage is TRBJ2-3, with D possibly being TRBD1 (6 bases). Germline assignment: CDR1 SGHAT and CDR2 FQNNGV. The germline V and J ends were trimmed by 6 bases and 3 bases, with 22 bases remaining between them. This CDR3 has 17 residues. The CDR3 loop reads CASRHPGRGKKTDTQYF. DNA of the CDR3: TGTGCCAGCAGACACCCCGGCAGGGGAAAAAAGACAGATACGCAGTATTTT.

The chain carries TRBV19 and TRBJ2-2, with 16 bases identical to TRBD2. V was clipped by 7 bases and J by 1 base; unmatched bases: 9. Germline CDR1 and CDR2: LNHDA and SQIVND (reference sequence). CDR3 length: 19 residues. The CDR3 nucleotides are TGTGCCAGTATGGGACTAGCGGGAGGGTTAGGCAAGAACACCGGGGAGCTGTTTTTT. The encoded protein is CASMGLAGGLGKNTGELFF.

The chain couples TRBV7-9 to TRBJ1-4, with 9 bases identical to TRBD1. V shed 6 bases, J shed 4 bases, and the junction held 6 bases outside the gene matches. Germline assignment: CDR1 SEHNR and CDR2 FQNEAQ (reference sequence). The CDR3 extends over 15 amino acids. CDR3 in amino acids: CASRPQGAGNEKLFF. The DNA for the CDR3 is TGTGCCAGCAGGCCACAGGGGGCTGGTAATGAAAAACTGTTTTTT.

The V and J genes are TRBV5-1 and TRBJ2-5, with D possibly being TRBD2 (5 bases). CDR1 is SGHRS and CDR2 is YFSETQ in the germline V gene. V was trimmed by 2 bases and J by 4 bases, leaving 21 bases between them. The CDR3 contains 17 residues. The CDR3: CASSFVGPRGIGETQYF. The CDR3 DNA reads TGCGCCAGCAGCTTTGTCGGGCCACGAGGGATCGGAGAGACCCAGTACTTC.

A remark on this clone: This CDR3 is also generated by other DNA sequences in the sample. The CDR3 DNA follows: TGTGCCAGCAGTTTATACGGGGGCTATGGCTACACCTTC. Translating it yields CASSLYGGYGYTF. The V and J genes are TRBV27 and TRBJ1-2, with a weak D call TRBD1 (5 bases). This CDR3 contains 13 residues. V lost 1 base to trimming and J lost 4 bases, with 7 bases between them. Germline CDR1 MNHEY, CDR2 SMNVEV (reference sequence).

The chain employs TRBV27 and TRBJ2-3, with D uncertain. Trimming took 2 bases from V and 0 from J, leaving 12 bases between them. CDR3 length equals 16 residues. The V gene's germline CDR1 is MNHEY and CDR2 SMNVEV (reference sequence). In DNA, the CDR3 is TGTGCCAGCAGTTTAGGCCCCCTCGCAAGCACAGATACGCAGTATTTT. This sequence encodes CASSLGPLASTDTQYF.

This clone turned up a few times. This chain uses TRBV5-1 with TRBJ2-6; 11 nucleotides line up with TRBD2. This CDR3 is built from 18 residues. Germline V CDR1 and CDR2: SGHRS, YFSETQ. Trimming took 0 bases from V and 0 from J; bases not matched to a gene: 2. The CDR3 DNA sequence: TGCGCCAGCAGCTTGGTCCTAGCGGGAGGCTCTGGGGCCAACGTCCTGACTTTC. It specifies CASSLVLAGGSGANVLTF.